Given below is one TCR beta chain in context. Its antigen remains unidentified. The sample belongs to a study of T cell responses to AZD1222 COVID-19 vaccine. Regarding the study as a whole: The study identified only five to seven AZD1222 recipients as seropositive at baseline. Donors were chiefly white British, with a greater number of females, and clonal diversity was perhaps underestimated. At 160-218 and 743-854, vaccine-associated CD4 TCRs were dominant, and they spanned spike.

V gave up 0 bases and J gave up 4 bases, with 13 bases separating them. This CDR3 contains 16 residues. Per the germline V gene, CDR1 is SGHDT and CDR2 is YYEEEE. Using immunoSEQ multiplex PCR, the repertoire was profiled, and TCRdb retains in-frame clones only, with some absent. The sample shows 120,000 to 150,000 clones, 82% of them seen only once. This clonotype was sampled from an adult in good health. J is TRBJ2-2 and V is TRBV5-6; no definite D call. The sample was peripheral blood, taken on day 0 of MenACWY control vaccination. For the CDR3, the DNA is TGTGCCAGCAGCTTGGGTGGACCCATGGGCACCGGGGAGCTGTTTTTT. Translating gives CASSLGGPMGTGELFF.